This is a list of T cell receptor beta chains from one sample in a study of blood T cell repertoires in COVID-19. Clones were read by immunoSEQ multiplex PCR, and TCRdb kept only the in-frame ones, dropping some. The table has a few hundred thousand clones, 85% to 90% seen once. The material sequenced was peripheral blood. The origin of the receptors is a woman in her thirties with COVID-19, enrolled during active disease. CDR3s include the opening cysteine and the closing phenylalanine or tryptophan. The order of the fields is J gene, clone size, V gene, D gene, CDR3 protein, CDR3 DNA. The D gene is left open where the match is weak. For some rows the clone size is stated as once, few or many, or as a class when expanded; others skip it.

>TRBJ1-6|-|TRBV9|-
CASSGDGNSPLHF
TGTGCCAGCAGCGGCGACGGGAATTCACCCCTCCACTTT
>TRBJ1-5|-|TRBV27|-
CASSLSRNQPQHF
TGTGCCAGCAGTTTATCACGGAATCAGCCCCAGCATTTT
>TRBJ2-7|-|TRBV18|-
CASSPSSFEQYF
TGTGCCAGCTCACCTAGCAGCTTCGAGCAGTACTTC
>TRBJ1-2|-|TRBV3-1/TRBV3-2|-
CASSQNPLFRAGQNYGYTF
TGTGCCAGCAGCCAAAATCCCTTATTCCGGGCAGGACAAAACTATGGCTACACCTTC
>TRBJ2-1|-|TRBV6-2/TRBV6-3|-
CASSYSGIRYNEQFF
TGTGCCAGCAGTTACTCCGGGATCCGATACAATGAGCAGTTCTTC
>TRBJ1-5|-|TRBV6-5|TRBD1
CASSPQGNQPQHF
TGTGCCAGCAGTCCACAGGGGAATCAGCCCCAGCATTTT
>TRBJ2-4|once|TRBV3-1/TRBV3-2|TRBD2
CASSQDPRTSGGNIQYF
TGTGCCAGCAGCCAAGATCCACGGACTAGCGGGGGAAACATTCAGTACTTC
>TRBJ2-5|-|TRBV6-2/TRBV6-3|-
CASSLSSSGGTQYF
TGTGCCAGCAGCCTCTCTTCTAGTGGAGGGACCCAGTACTTC
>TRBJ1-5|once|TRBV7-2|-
CASSLGSTQPQHF
TGTGCCAGCAGCTTAGGAAGCACCCAGCCCCAGCATTTT
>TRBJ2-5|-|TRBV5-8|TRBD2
CASSRGGRNLQETQYF
TGTGCCAGCAGCCGGGGGGGACGGAACTTACAAGAGACCCAGTACTTC
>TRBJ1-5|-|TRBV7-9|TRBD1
CASSPGTAYSNQPQHF
TGTGCCAGCAGCCCCGGGACAGCATATAGCAATCAGCCCCAGCATTTT
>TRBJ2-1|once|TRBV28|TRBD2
CASSRRLGLAGGPGEQFF
TGTGCCAGCAGCCGACGCCTGGGACTAGCGGGGGGGCCAGGTGAGCAGTTCTTC
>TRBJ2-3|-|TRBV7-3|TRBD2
CASSLSGGARDTQYF
TGTGCCAGCAGCCTATCGGGGGGGGCCAGAGATACGCAGTATTTT
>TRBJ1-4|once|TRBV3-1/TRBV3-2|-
CAIGHNEKLFF
TGTGCCATCGGACATAACGAAAAACTGTTTTTT
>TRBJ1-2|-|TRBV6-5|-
CASHRMGWDGYTF
TGTGCCAGCCACAGGATGGGTTGGGATGGCTACACCTTC
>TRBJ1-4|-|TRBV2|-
CASTREGATNEKLFF
TGTGCCAGCACCCGAGAGGGGGCAACTAATGAAAAACTGTTTTTT
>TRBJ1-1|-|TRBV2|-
CASSEKGGRATEAFF
TGTGCCAGCAGTGAAAAAGGGGGACGTGCCACTGAAGCTTTCTTT
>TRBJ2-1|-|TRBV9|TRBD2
CASSPGTSGGYEQFF
TGTGCCAGCAGCCCCGGGACTAGCGGGGGGTATGAGCAGTTCTTC
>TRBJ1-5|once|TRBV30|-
CAWTEGIGNQPQHF
TGTGCCTGGACGGAGGGGATTGGCAATCAGCCCCAGCATTTT
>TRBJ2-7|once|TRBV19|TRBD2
CASSISGGLSYEQYF
TGTGCCAGTAGTATTAGCGGGGGCCTCTCCTACGAGCAGTACTTC
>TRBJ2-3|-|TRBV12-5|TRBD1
CASGLAYRGLASTDTQYF
TGTGCTAGTGGTTTGGCATACAGGGGTTTGGCTAGCACAGATACGCAGTATTTT
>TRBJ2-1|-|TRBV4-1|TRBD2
CASSQDRVLAGGWNEQFF
TGCGCCAGCAGCCAAGATCGAGTACTAGCGGGGGGGTGGAATGAGCAGTTCTTC
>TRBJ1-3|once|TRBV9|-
CASSANSGNTIYF
TGTGCCAGCAGCGCCAACTCGGGAAACACCATATATTTT
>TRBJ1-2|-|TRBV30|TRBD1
CAWSVGQGGYGYTF
TGTGCCTGGAGTGTAGGGCAGGGGGGCTATGGCTACACCTTC
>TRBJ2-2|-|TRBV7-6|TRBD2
CASAEGLTSGRLTGELFF
TGTGCCAGCGCGGAGGGTCTGACTAGCGGGAGACTCACCGGGGAGCTGTTTTTT
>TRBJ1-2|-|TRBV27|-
CASSPQIPGSNYGYTF
TGTGCCAGCAGTCCCCAAATACCGGGATCAAACTATGGCTACACCTTC
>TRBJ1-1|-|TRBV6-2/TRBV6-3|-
CASSYRGGAEAFF
TGTGCCAGCAGTTACAGGGGTGGAGCTGAAGCTTTCTTT
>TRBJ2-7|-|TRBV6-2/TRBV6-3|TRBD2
CASSALRAGGQTEQYF
TGTGCCAGCAGTGCCCTGCGAGCGGGGGGGCAAACCGAGCAGTACTTC
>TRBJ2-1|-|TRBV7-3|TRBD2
CASSLTSLAGNEQFF
TGTGCCAGCAGCTTAACGAGTCTAGCGGGGAATGAGCAGTTCTTC
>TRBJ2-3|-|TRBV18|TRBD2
CASSPQAGRDTQYF
TGTGCCAGCTCACCTCAAGCGGGGAGAGATACGCAGTATTTT
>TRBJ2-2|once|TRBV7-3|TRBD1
CASSRDRDTGELFF
TGTGCCAGCAGCCGGGACAGAGACACCGGGGAGCTGTTTTTT
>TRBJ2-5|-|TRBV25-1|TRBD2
CASSGPNERGDQETQYF
TGTGCCAGCAGTGGGCCCAATGAGCGGGGGGATCAAGAGACCCAGTACTTC
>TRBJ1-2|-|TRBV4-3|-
CASSQVVTSNYGYTF
TGCGCCAGCAGCCAAGTTGTCACCAGTAACTATGGCTACACCTTC
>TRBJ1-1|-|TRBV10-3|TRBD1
CAIRTGGSTEAFF
TGTGCCATCCGGACAGGGGGATCCACTGAAGCTTTCTTT
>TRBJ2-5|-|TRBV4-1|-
CASSVGGTGETQYF
TGCGCCAGCAGCGTTGGCGGTACGGGAGAGACCCAGTACTTC
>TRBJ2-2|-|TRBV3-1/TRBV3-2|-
CASSQSRVSELFF
TGTGCCAGCAGCCAATCCAGGGTGTCGGAGCTGTTTTTT
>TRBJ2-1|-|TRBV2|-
CASSPNNEQFF
TGTGCCAGCAGCCCAAACAATGAGCAGTTCTTC
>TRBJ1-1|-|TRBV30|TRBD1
CAWSPSGTGATEAFF
TGTGCCTGGAGTCCATCCGGGACAGGGGCCACTGAAGCTTTCTTT
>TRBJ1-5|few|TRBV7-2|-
CASSLEQDQPQHF
TGTGCCAGCAGCTTAGAACAGGATCAGCCCCAGCATTTT
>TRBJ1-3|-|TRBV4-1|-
CASTEDSRSGNTIYF
TGCGCCAGCACCGAGGACAGCCGCTCTGGAAACACCATATATTTT
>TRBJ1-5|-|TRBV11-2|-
CASSLLGGDQPQHF
TGTGCCAGCAGCCTATTAGGGGGGGATCAGCCCCAGCATTTT